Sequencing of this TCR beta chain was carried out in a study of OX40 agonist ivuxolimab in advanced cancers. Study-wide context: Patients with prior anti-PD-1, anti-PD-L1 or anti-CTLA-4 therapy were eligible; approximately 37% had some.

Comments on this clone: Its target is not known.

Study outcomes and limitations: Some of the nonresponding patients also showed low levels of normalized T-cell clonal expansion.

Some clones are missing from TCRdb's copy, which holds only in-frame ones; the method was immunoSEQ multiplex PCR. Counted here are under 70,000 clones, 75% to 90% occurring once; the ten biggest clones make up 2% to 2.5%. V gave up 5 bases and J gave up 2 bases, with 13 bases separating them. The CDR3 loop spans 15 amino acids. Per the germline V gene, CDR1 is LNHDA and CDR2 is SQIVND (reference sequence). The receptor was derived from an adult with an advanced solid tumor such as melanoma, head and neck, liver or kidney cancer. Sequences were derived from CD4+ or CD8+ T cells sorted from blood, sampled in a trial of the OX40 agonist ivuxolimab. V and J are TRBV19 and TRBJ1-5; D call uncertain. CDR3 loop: CASSYSGFGNQPQHF. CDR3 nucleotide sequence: TGTGCCAGTAGTTACTCCGGATTCGGCAATCAGCCCCAGCATTTT.